This T cell receptor (beta chain) was identified during a study of CD8 T cells in Susac syndrome. A quantity of about 0.5 to 1 ug RNA underwent reverse transcription using random hexamers. TCR beta CDR3 was amplified by immunoSEQ covering 54 Vbeta and 13 Jbeta. TCRdb re-derived calls from the immunoSEQ multiplex PCR reads in MiXCR, one entry per CDR3 protein. The sample yields a few hundred thousand distinct CDR3 sequences, 65% to 90% seen once. Sequencing targeted TCR beta in blood CD8+ and CD4+ T cells. CD8+ and CD4+ T cells were negatively isolated; TEMRA cells were FACS-enriched. The TCR comes from a human donor with multiple sclerosis. Sequencing was performed on CD8+ T cells from PBMCs.

As DNA, the CDR3 is TGTGCCAGCAGTGCCCCCCCAGCGGGAGCCGGGAATGAGCAGTTCTTC. It translates to CASSAPPAGAGNEQFF. The rearrangement joins TRBV6-6 to TRBJ2-1, with 8 positions matching TRBD2. V lost 5 bases and J lost 7; bases outside the gene matches: 13. The CDR3 length is 16 residues. CDR1 and CDR2 from the germline V gene are MNHNY and SVGAGI (reference sequence).